This TCR beta chain was sequenced in a study of neurological immune-mediated disorders. There are many counts of this clonotype. Each CDR3 protein gets one entry after TCRdb re-called the 5' RACE reads with MiXCR. The sample lists 81,000 or so distinct CDR3 sequences; 5% to 6% were seen once. The ends were cut back, 10 bases at V and 4 bases at J, with 10 bases in the middle. From germline, CDR1 is MNHNY and CDR2 SVGAGI (reference sequence). The CDR3 sequence is 11 residues long. The sample consisted of PBMCs. The gene calls are TRBV6-6 and TRBJ1-1, with unresolved D. This TCR was sampled from a woman younger than 45 with multiple sclerosis. The CDR3, as DNA: TGTGCCATCATCGGAGCCACTGAAGCTTTCTTT. Protein: CAIIGATEAFF.